These T cell receptor beta chains were read from a single sample in a study of regulatory T cells in long-lasting Graves disease. TCRdb recomputed calls from the multiplex PCR reads with MiXCR, one row per CDR3 protein. In the table there are 580,000 or so distinct CDR3 sequences, around 15% of which are singletons. The sample was also linked to a second study, of T cells in Graves' hyperthyroidism and ophthalmopathy.

Sequenced material: peripheral blood mononuclear cells (PBMCs), taken at new diagnosis, from a patient treated with antithyroid drugs. These receptor sequences come from a man aged 18 to 30 with Graves disease. Each CDR3 is given with its conserved first and last residue. A D gene is named only where the DNA matches it firmly. Clone size is given for some rows only: seen once, a few or many times, or a class if the clone is expanded.

v_gene: TRBV20-1; j_gene: TRBJ2-1; abundance: few; d_gene: .; CDR3aa: CSARDLGFGYNEQFF; CDR3nt: TGCAGTGCTAGAGATCTCGGTTTTGGATACAATGAGCAGTTCTTC
v_gene: TRBV6-1; j_gene: TRBJ1-4; abundance: few; d_gene: .; CDR3aa: CASRTGLNEKLFF; CDR3nt: TGTGCCAGCAGAACGGGGCTAAATGAAAAACTGTTTTTT
v_gene: TRBV10-3; j_gene: TRBJ1-1; abundance: many; d_gene: TRBD1; CDR3aa: CAISEKAGQGASTEAFF; CDR3nt: TGTGCCATCAGTGAGAAGGCTGGACAGGGGGCGTCCACTGAAGCTTTCTTT
v_gene: TRBV10-3; j_gene: TRBJ2-3; abundance: .; d_gene: .; CDR3aa: CAISETPRGGTQYF; CDR3nt: TGTGCCATCAGTGAGACACCTAGAGGCGGTACGCAGTATTTT
v_gene: TRBV12-3/TRBV12-4; j_gene: TRBJ2-1; abundance: many; d_gene: .; CDR3aa: CASSWLANNEQFF; CDR3nt: TGTGCCAGCAGTTGGCTAGCGAACAATGAGCAGTTCTTC
v_gene: TRBV20-1; j_gene: TRBJ1-1; abundance: few; d_gene: .; CDR3aa: CSAQKDTNTEAFF; CDR3nt: TGCAGTGCCCAAAAGGACACGAACACTGAAGCTTTCTTT
v_gene: TRBV10-3; j_gene: TRBJ1-1; abundance: few; d_gene: TRBD1; CDR3aa: CAIRTGPEDEAFF; CDR3nt: TGTGCCATCCGGACAGGGCCTGAAGATGAAGCTTTCTTT
v_gene: TRBV6-1; j_gene: TRBJ1-5; abundance: many; d_gene: .; CDR3aa: CASSAERESNQPQHF; CDR3nt: TGTGCCAGCAGTGCAGAAAGGGAGAGCAATCAGCCCCAGCATTTT
v_gene: TRBV29-1; j_gene: TRBJ2-7; abundance: many; d_gene: .; CDR3aa: CSVVEFFGGEQYF; CDR3nt: TGCAGCGTTGTGGAATTCTTCGGCGGCGAGCAGTACTTC
v_gene: TRBV19; j_gene: TRBJ1-5; abundance: .; d_gene: TRBD1; CDR3aa: CASRGTGARGNQPQHF; CDR3nt: TGTGCCAGTAGGGGGACAGGGGCCCGCGGCAATCAGCCCCAGCATTTT
v_gene: TRBV12-5; j_gene: TRBJ1-1; abundance: many; d_gene: .; CDR3aa: CASGRESGTEAFF; CDR3nt: TGTGCTAGTGGACGAGAAAGTGGCACTGAAGCTTTCTTT
v_gene: TRBV18; j_gene: TRBJ2-1; abundance: .; d_gene: TRBD2; CDR3aa: CASSPPGREGSFEQFF; CDR3nt: TGTGCCAGCTCACCACCGGGGCGGGAGGGCTCTTTTGAGCAGTTCTTC
v_gene: TRBV12-3/TRBV12-4; j_gene: TRBJ2-1; abundance: many; d_gene: TRBD2; CDR3aa: CASSSITDVSGSYNEQFF; CDR3nt: TGTGCCAGCAGTTCCATTACGGACGTTAGCGGGTCCTACAATGAGCAGTTCTTC
v_gene: TRBV12-3/TRBV12-4; j_gene: TRBJ1-1; abundance: many; d_gene: .; CDR3aa: CASSLEGRDTEAFF; CDR3nt: TGTGCCAGCAGTTTAGAGGGTAGGGACACTGAAGCTTTCTTT
v_gene: TRBV29-1; j_gene: TRBJ2-3; abundance: .; d_gene: .; CDR3aa: CSVEYPGFTDTQYF; CDR3nt: TGCAGCGTTGAATACCCAGGGTTTACAGATACGCAGTATTTT
v_gene: TRBV7-9; j_gene: TRBJ2-7; abundance: .; d_gene: .; CDR3aa: CASSRGTGSFYEQYF; CDR3nt: TGTGCCAGCAGCCGAGGAACAGGAAGTTTCTACGAGCAGTACTTC
v_gene: TRBV9; j_gene: TRBJ2-5; abundance: .; d_gene: .; CDR3aa: CASSADSPGETQYF; CDR3nt: TGTGCCAGCAGCGCCGACAGCCCGGGGGAGACCCAGTACTTC
v_gene: TRBV29-1; j_gene: TRBJ2-3; abundance: many; d_gene: TRBD2; CDR3aa: CSVLPDPGGATQYF; CDR3nt: TGCAGCGTGTTACCGGACCCGGGAGGGGCTACGCAGTATTTT
v_gene: TRBV19; j_gene: TRBJ2-7; abundance: .; d_gene: .; CDR3aa: CASSINPLPGAGEQYF; CDR3nt: TGTGCCAGTAGTATCAATCCCCTTCCGGGGGCGGGTGAGCAGTACTTC
v_gene: TRBV11-1; j_gene: TRBJ2-2; abundance: .; d_gene: TRBD2; CDR3aa: CATSRGPGGDTGELFF; CDR3nt: TGTGCCACCAGCAGGGGACCCGGGGGGGACACCGGGGAGCTGTTTTTT
v_gene: TRBV12-3/TRBV12-4; j_gene: TRBJ2-1; abundance: .; d_gene: .; CDR3aa: CASQVGGSRGEQFF; CDR3nt: TGTGCCAGCCAGGTTGGGGGGAGTAGGGGTGAGCAGTTCTTC
v_gene: TRBV28; j_gene: TRBJ2-7; abundance: many; d_gene: .; CDR3aa: CASRLGYEQYF; CDR3nt: TGTGCCAGCAGATTAGGATACGAGCAGTACTTC
v_gene: TRBV12-3/TRBV12-4; j_gene: TRBJ2-1; abundance: many; d_gene: TRBD2; CDR3aa: CASSLAASGPYNEQFF; CDR3nt: TGTGCCAGCAGTTTAGCGGCTAGCGGGCCTTACAATGAGCAGTTCTTC